Shown below are 9 T cell receptor beta chains from a single sample sequenced in a study of blood T cell repertoires in COVID-19. TCRdb's copy holds only in-frame clones and misses some; the assay was immunoSEQ multiplex PCR. The sample gives 25,000 to 35,000 clones, 87% of which show up once; about 10% is in the top ten. The sample comprised peripheral blood. These receptors were taken from a human donor in a cohort sampled during active COVID-19.

V and J are TRBV6-6 and TRBJ2-1; the match to TRBD2 covers 10 bases. The CDR3 contains 15 residues. V shed 6 bases and J 8 bases; nucleotides not matched to a gene: 10. Looked up from germline, CDR1 is MNHNY and CDR2 is SVGAGI (reference sequence). This CDR3 is CASSPTVLAGDEQFF. The DNA for the CDR3 is TGTGCCAGCAGCCCCACGGTCCTAGCGGGAGATGAGCAGTTCTTC.

As regards this clone: One end of the junction varies from germline; a read error may be responsible. The chain has TRBV18 and TRBJ2-5; D is undetermined. Germline lookup yields CDR1 KGHSH and CDR2 LQKENI. The CDR3 totals 13 residues. The CDR3 reads CASSPAAAESQYF. CDR3 sequence (DNA): TGTGCCAGCTCACCAGCGGCGGCGGAGAGCCAGTACTTC.

The V call is TRBV18, the J call TRBJ1-4; 10 bases are a match to TRBD1. J gave up 3 bases and V 4 bases, and 11 bases lay outside the gene matches. The CDR3 contains 18 residues. The germline CDR1 and CDR2 sequences are KGHSH and LQKENI. CDR3 in DNA: TGTGCCAGCTCACTGAACCAAGGGGACAGGGGCTCTAATGAAAAACTGTTTTTT. This translates into CASSLNQGDRGSNEKLFF.

The V call is TRBV10-2, the J call TRBJ1-2; 8 positions match TRBD1. Germline V gene sequence: CDR1 WSHSY, CDR2 SAAADI. This CDR3 is 17 amino acids long. The V segment lost 4 bases and the J segment 5 bases; nucleotides outside the gene matches: 15. The CDR3 loop is CASSAGGASVWLYGYTF. In nucleotides, the CDR3 is TGCGCCAGCAGTGCAGGGGGCGCTTCAGTTTGGCTTTATGGCTACACCTTC.

CDR3 sequence: CAWSLTSQGGYTF. In nucleotides, the CDR3 is TGTGCCTGGAGTCTTACTTCACAGGGGGGCTACACCTTC. This chain joins TRBV30 and TRBJ1-2, with TRBD1 identical over 7 bases. Germline V gene lookup returns CDR1 GTSNPN and CDR2 SVGIG (reference sequence). This CDR3 has 13 amino acids. V was clipped by 2 bases and J by 8 bases; unmatched bases: 8.

V and J are TRBV3-1 (or the pseudogene TRBV3-2) and TRBJ1-4, with 7 bases identical to TRBD1. Germline V gene sequence: CDR1 LGHDT, CDR2 YNNKEL (reference sequence). The CDR3 sequence is 15 residues long. V lost 1 base, J lost 3 bases, and 2 bases stayed unmatched. This chain's CDR3 is CASSQGTGPNEKLFF. The CDR3 region has the DNA TGTGCCAGCAGCCAAGGGACAGGACCTAATGAAAAACTGTTTTTT.

The V and J genes are TRBV7-9 and TRBJ2-1; TRBD1 matches at 7 bases. The V segment lost 6 bases and the J segment 5 bases; nucleotides outside the gene matches: 10. CDR3 length: 15 residues. CDR1 and CDR2 (germline): SEHNR, FQNEAQ (reference sequence). DNA for the CDR3: TGTGCCAGCAGTCTAGACAGGGAGATAGACAATGAGCAGTTCTTC. Its translation is CASSLDREIDNEQFF. The full variable domain, in which reference TRBV7-9 and TRBJ2-1 provide the parts outside the CDR3, is DTGVSQNPRHKITKRGQNVTFRCDPISEHNRLYWYRQTLGQGPEFLTYFQNEAQLEKSRLLSDRFSAERPKGSFSTLEIQRTEQGDSAMYLCASSLDREIDNEQFFGPGTRLTVL.

The chain couples TRBV12-3 or TRBV12-4 to TRBJ2-1, with a tentative D call TRBD2 (6 bases). Trimming removed 10 bases from V and 9 bases from J, with 19 bases in between. This CDR3 has 13 amino acids. In nucleotides, the CDR3 is TGTGCCATCCGCGTTCGGGGGACGACTGAGCAGTTCTTC. Protein product: CAIRVRGTTEQFF.

The chain links TRBV7-9 to TRBJ2-2, with a tentative D call TRBD2 (5 bases). The CDR3 has 18 amino acids. The germline V gene has CDR1 SEHNR and CDR2 FQNEAQ (reference sequence). Trimming left V 5 bases short and J 3 bases short, with 22 bases between. CDR3: CASSHLTRLQRYTGELFF. Here the CDR3 DNA reads TGTGCCAGCAGCCACCTGACCCGACTCCAGCGGTACACCGGGGAGCTGTTTTTT.